The count of the clone carrying this TCR beta chain is one. No antigen is known for it. The data were obtained in a study of cytotoxic CD8 clonotypes in ibrutinib-treated CLL. Background on the study: Response sampling took place at median 12 months of treatment, range 6 to 36.

Study-wide results and limits: Few clonotypes were public, and these shrank or held steady under treatment.

The germline V gene encodes CDR1 MNHNS and CDR2 SASEGT. The CDR3 totals 14 residues. The J segment lost 1 base and the V segment lost 9 bases, leaving 4 bases of the junction unmatched. Data came from immunoSEQ multiplex PCR; TCRdb stores just in-frame clones and leaves some out. The repertoire holds roughly 190,000 clones, with over 60% as singletons. This sample comprised PBMCs, obtained after 24 months of ibrutinib treatment. The source of this sequence is a human donor with chronic lymphocytic leukemia. This chain links TRBV6-1 with TRBJ2-3; TRBD2 matches at 10 bases. In DNA form, the CDR3 reads TGTGCCAGTAGGCTAGCGGGGGGCACAGATACGCAGTATTTT. Its protein is CASRLAGGTDTQYF.